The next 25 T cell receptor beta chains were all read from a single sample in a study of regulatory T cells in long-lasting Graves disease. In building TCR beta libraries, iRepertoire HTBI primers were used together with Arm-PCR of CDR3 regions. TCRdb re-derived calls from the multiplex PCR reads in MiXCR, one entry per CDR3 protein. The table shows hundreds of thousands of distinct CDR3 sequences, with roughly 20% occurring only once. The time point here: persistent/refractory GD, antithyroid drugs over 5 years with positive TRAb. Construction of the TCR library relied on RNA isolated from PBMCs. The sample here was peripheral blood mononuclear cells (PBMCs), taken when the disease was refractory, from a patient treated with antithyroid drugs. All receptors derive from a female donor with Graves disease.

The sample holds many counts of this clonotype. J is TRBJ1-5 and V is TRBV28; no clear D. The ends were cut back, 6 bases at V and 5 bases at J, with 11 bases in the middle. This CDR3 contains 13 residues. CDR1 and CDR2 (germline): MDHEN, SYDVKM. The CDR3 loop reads CASRPERYQPQHF. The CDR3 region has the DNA TGTGCCAGCAGACCCGAACGGTATCAGCCCCAGCATTTT.

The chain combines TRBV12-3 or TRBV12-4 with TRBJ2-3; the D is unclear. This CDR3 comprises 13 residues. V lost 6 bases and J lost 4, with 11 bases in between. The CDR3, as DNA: TGTGCCAGCAGCCCAGGCGGTTCAGATACGCAGTATTTT. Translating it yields CASSPGGSDTQYF.

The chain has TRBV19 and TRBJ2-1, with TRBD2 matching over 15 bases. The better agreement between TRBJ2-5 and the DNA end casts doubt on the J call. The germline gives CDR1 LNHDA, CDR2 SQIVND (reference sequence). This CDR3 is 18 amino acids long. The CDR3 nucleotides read TGTGCCAGTAGTACACCACCCGGGACTAGCGGGAGGTGGGAGACCCAGTACTTC. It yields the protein CASSTPPGTSGRWETQYF.

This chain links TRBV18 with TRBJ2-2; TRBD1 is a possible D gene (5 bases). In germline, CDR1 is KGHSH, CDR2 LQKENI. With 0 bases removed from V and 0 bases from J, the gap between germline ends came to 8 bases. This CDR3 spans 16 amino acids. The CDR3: CASSPPGRANTGELFF. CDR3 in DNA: TGTGCCAGCTCACCACCGGGCAGGGCGAACACCGGGGAGCTGTTTTTT.

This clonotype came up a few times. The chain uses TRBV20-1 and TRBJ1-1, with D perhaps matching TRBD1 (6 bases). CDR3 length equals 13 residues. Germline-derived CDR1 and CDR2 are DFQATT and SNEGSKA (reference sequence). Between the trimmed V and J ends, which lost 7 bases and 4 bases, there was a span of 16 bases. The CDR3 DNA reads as TGCAGTGTTATACAGGGCTGGAGCACTGAAGCTTTCTTT. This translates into CSVIQGWSTEAFF.

The CDR3 reads CASSPDRVDHQPQHF. The CDR3 DNA reads as TGTGCCAGCAGCCCGGACAGGGTCGATCATCAGCCCCAGCATTTT. This sequence joins TRBV7-9 and TRBJ1-5, with TRBD1 matching over 8 bases. V lost 5 bases to trimming and J lost 5 bases; unmatched junction nucleotides: 8. This CDR3 is 15 amino acids long. Germline assignment: CDR1 SEHNR and CDR2 FQNEAQ (reference sequence).

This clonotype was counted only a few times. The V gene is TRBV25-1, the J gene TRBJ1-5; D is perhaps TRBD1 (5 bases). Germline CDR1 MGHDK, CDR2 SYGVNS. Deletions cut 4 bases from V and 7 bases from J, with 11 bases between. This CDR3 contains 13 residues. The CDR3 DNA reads TGTGCCAGCAGTGTTTCAGGGCGGCAGCCCCAGCATTTT. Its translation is CASSVSGRQPQHF.

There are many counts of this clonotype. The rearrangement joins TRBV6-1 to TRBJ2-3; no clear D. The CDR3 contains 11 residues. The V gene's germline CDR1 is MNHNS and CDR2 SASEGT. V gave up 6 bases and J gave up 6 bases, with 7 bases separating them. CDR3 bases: TGTGCCAGCAGATTAACCGATACGCAGTATTTT. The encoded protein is CASRLTDTQYF.

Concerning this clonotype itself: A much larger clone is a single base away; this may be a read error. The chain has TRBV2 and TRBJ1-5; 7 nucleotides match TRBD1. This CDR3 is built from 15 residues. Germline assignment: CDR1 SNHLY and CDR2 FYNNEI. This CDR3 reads CDSGRGQGETRPQHF. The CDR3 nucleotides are TGTGACAGCGGAAGGGGCCAGGGGGAAACGCGGCCCCAGCATTTT.

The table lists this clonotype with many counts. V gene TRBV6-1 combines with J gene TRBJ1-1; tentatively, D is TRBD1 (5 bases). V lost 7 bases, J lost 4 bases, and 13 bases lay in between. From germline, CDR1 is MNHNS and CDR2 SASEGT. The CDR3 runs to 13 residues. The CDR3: CASIAGFGTEAFF. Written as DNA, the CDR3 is TGTGCCAGCATCGCAGGGTTCGGCACTGAAGCTTTCTTT.

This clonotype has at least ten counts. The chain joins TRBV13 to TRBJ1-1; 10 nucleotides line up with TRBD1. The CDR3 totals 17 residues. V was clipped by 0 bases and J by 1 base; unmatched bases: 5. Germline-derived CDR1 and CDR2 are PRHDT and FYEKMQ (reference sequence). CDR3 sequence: CASSLGGTGVSNTEAFF. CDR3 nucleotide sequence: TGTGCCAGCAGCTTAGGCGGGACAGGGGTTTCGAACACTGAAGCTTTCTTT.

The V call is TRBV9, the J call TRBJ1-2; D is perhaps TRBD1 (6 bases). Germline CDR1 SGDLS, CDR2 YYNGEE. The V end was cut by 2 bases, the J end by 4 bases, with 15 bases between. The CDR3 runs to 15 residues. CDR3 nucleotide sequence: TGTGCCAGCAGCGTCCTCGGGACATCTACCTATGGCTACACCTTC. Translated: CASSVLGTSTYGYTF.

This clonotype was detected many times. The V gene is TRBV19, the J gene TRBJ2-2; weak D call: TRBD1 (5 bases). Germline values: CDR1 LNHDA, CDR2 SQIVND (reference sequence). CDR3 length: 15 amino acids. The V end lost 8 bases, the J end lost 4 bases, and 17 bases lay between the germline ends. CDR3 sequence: CASLPQQGTTGELFF. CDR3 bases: TGTGCCAGTCTCCCCCAGCAGGGAACCACCGGGGAGCTGTTTTTT.

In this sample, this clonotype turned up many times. The CDR3 reads CASSSRIRSNEQYF. For the CDR3, the DNA is TGTGCCAGCAGTTCACGGATCCGTAGCAACGAGCAGTACTTC. This chain connects TRBV12-3 or TRBV12-4 to TRBJ2-7; no clear D. The CDR3 loop spans 14 amino acids. Trimming took 4 bases from V and 5 from J, leaving 15 bases between them.

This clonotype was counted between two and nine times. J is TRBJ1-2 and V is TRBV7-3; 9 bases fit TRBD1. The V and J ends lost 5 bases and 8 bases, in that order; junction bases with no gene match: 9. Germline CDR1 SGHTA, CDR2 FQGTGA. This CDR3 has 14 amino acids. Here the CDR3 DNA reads TGTGCCAGCAGCCCACCCCACAGGGGGCACGGCTACACCTTC. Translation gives CASSPPHRGHGYTF. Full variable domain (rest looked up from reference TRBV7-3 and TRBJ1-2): GAGVSQTPSNKVTEKGKYVELRCDPISGHTALYWYRQSLGQGPEFLIYFQGTGAADDSGLPNDRFFAVRPEGSVSTLKIQRTERGDSAVYLCASSPPHRGHGYTFGSGTRLTVV.

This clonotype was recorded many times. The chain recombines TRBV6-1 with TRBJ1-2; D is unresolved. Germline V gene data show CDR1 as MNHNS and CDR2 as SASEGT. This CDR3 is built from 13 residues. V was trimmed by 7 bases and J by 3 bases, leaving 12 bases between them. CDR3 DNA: TGTGCCAGCACCCAACCCGGGGACTATGGCTACACCTTC. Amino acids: CASTQPGDYGYTF.

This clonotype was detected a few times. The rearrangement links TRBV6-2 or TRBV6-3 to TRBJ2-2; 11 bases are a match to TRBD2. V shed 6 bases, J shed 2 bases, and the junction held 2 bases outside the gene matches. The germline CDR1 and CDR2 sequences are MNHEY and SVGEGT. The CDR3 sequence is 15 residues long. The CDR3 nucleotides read TGTGCCAGCAGACTAGCGGGAGCTAACACCGGGGAGCTGTTTTTT. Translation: CASRLAGANTGELFF.

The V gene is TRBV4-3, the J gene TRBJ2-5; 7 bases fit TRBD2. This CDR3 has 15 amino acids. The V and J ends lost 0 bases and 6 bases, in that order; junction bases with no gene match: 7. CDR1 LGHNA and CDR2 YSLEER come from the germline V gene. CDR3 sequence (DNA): TGCGCCAGCAGCCAAGATGTGGCGGGAGCTCAGACCCAGTACTTC. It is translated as CASSQDVAGAQTQYF.

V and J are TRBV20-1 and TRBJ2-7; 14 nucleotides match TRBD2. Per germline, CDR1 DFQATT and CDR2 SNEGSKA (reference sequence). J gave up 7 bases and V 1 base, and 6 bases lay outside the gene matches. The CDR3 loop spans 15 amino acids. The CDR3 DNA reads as TGCAGTGCTAGAGGGGGACTAGCGGGAGCCAGGGAGCAGTACTTC. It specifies CSARGGLAGAREQYF.

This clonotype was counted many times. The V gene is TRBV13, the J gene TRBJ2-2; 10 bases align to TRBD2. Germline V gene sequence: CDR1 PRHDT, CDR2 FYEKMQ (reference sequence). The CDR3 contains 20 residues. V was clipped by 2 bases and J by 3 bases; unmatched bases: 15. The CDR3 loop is CASSLKSGLAGDLDTGELFF. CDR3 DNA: TGTGCCAGCAGCTTAAAATCGGGTCTAGCGGGAGATCTGGACACCGGGGAGCTGTTTTTT.

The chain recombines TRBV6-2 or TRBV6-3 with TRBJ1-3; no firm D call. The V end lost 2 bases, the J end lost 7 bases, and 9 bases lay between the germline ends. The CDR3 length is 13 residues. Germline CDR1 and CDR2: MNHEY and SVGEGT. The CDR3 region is CASSYALRNTIYF. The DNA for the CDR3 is TGTGCCAGCAGTTACGCGCTACGGAACACCATATATTTT.

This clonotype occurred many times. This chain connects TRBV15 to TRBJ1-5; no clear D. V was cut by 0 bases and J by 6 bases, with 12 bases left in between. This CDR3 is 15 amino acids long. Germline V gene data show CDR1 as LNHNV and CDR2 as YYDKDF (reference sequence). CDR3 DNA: TGTGCCACCAGCAGAGATCTAACTGGGAGTCAGCCCCAGCATTTT. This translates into CATSRDLTGSQPQHF.

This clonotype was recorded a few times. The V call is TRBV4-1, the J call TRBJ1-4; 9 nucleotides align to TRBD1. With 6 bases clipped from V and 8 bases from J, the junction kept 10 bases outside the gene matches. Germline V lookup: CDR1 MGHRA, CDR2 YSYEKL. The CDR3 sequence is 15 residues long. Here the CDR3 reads CASRGTGQGPEKLFF. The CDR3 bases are TGCGCCAGCAGGGGGACAGGGCAAGGCCCGGAAAAACTGTTTTTT.

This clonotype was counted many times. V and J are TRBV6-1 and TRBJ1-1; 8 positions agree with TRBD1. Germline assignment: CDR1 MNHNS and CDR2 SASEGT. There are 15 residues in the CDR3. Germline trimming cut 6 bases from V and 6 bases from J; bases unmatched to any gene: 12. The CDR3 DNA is TGTGCCAGCAGGGACCGCGGACAGGGTAATCCTGAAGCTTTCTTT. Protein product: CASRDRGQGNPEAFF.

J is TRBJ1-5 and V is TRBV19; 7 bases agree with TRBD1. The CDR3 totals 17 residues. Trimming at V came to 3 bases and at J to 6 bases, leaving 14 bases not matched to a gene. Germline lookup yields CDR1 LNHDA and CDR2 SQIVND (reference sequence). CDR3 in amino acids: CASSIVRGTGFGQPQHF. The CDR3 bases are TGTGCCAGTAGTATCGTCAGGGGGACGGGGTTTGGTCAGCCCCAGCATTTT. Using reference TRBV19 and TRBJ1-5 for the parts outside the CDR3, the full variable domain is DGGITQSPKYLFRKEGQNVTLSCEQNLNHDAMYWYRQDPGQGLRLIYYSQIVNDFQKGDIAEGYSVSREKKESFPLTVTSAQKNPTAFYLCASSIVRGTGFGQPQHFGDGTRLSIL.